The 5 T cell receptor beta chains in this list originate from one sample, sequenced in a study of CD8 T cells in ankylosing spondylitis. TCRdb itself ran the 5' RACE reads through MiXCR, one entry per CDR3 protein. Here the sample spans around 40,000 distinct CDR3 sequences, about 2.5% being singletons. Sequenced material: blood, either unsorted or a sorted T cell fraction (not recorded which). These receptors originate from a male donor with ankylosing spondylitis or in good health (not recorded which).

This clonotype has at least ten counts. The chain links TRBV9 to TRBJ2-7; a weak D match, TRBD2 (5 bases). This CDR3 contains 14 residues. Germline assignment: CDR1 SGDLS and CDR2 YYNGEE. The V and J ends lost 7 bases and 0 bases respectively, with 14 bases between them. CDR3 region: CASSLDRDSYEQYF. DNA for the CDR3: TGTGCCAGCTCGCTGGACCGGGACTCCTACGAGCAGTACTTC. The entire variable domain, with the rest obtained from reference TRBV9 and TRBJ2-7, is as follows: DSGVTQTPKHLITATGQRVTLRCSPRSGDLSVYWYQQSLDQGLQFLIQYYNGEERAKGNILERFSAQQFPDLHSELNLSSLELGDSALYFCASSLDRDSYEQYFGPGTRLTVT.

This clonotype was found many times. The chain carries TRBV9 and TRBJ2-7, with 9 bases fitting TRBD2. CDR1 and CDR2 (germline): SGDLS, YYNGEE. V dropped 1 base and J dropped 0; count of bases not matched to a gene: 2. CDR3 size: 15 residues. The CDR3 region has the DNA TGTGCCAGCAGCGTAAGTAGCGGGAGCTCCTACGAGCAGTACTTC. This encodes CASSVSSGSSYEQYF.

Ten or more counts support this clonotype. The chain carries TRBV9 and TRBJ1-1; the D is unclear. The germline gives CDR1 SGDLS, CDR2 YYNGEE. Trimming took 1 base from V and 7 from J, leaving 14 bases between them. There are 14 residues in the CDR3. Here the CDR3 reads CASSVNVVDSEAFF. DNA for the CDR3: TGTGCCAGCAGCGTAAATGTAGTGGATAGTGAAGCTTTCTTT.

This clonotype was observed at least ten times. The chain carries TRBV9 and TRBJ2-5; TRBD2 matches at 8 bases. Per germline, CDR1 SGDLS and CDR2 YYNGEE. The CDR3 has 15 amino acids. V shed 0 bases, J shed 3 bases, and the junction held 4 bases outside the gene matches. CDR3 loop: CASSVASGREETQYF. DNA for the CDR3: TGTGCCAGCAGCGTAGCGAGCGGGAGAGAAGAGACCCAGTACTTC.

This clonotype was observed a single time. The chain carries TRBV9 and TRBJ2-1, with TRBD2 matching 8 bases. The CDR3 is 15 amino acids. With 6 bases clipped from V and 0 bases from J, the junction kept 5 bases outside the gene matches. Germline V lookup: CDR1 SGDLS, CDR2 YYNGEE. CDR3 coding DNA: TGTGCCAGCAACCCCGGGGGGGACTCCTACAATGAGCAGTTCTTC. Protein sequence: CASNPGGDSYNEQFF.